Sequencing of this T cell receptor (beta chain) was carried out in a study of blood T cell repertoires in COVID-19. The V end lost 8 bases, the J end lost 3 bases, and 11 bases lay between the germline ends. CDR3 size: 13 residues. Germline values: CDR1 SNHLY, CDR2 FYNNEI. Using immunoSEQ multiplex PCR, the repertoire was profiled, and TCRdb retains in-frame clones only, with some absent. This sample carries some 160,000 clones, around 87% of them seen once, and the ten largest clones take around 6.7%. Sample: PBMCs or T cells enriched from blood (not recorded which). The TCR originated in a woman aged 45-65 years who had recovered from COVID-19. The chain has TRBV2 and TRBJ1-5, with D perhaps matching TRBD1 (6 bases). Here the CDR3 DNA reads TGTGCCAGCCAACACAGGGTCAATCAGCCCCAGCATTTT. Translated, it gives CASQHRVNQPQHF.